This T cell receptor beta chain was captured in a study of blood T cell repertoires in COVID-19. Study details: Collection of acute and convalescent COVID-19 samples took place in the United States, Italy and Spain. The analysed material was cDNA or gDNA that came from T cells, B-cell-depleted T cells, or PBMCs.

Per the original data handling: Reference gene primer amplification gave estimated nucleated cell counts. The table came from immunoSEQ multiplex PCR; TCRdb's copy has only in-frame clones and leaves some out. D and trimming were read from the DNA, whereas the V and J calls and clone size are those reported in that table. Among nearly 350,000 clones listed, 87% were seen once. CDR1 and CDR2 from the germline V gene are SGHTA and FQGNSA. This CDR3 spans 16 amino acids. Trimming took 5 bases from V and 4 from J; bases not matched to a gene: 6. The chain carries TRBV7-2 and TRBJ1-6; 9 nucleotides match TRBD1. Sequenced: peripheral blood. The TCR originated in a woman aged 45-65 years with COVID-19, enrolled during active disease. The CDR3 here is CASSPNRGLYNSPLHF. The CDR3 DNA sequence: TGTGCCAGCAGCCCTAACAGGGGGCTTTATAATTCACCCCTCCACTTT. The complete variable domain, with remaining parts taken from reference TRBV7-2 and TRBJ1-6, reads GAGVSQSPSNKVTEKGKDVELRCDPISGHTALYWYRQSLGQGLEFLIYFQGNSAPDKSGLPSDRFSAERTGGSVSTLTIQRTQQEDSAVYLCASSPNRGLYNSPLHFGNGTRLTVT.